One sample yielded the 13 T cell receptor beta chains listed below, sequenced in a study of control samples from healthy donors and cancer patients. TCRdb's table, derived via immunoSEQ multiplex PCR, lists solely in-frame clones and lacks some. Of under 200,000 clones listed, over 85% were seen once; the top ten hold 8.5%. The specimen sequenced was blood. The receptors were sampled from a woman aged 40 to 50 in good health.

The chain is built from TRBV4-3 and TRBJ1-5; D not certain. Germline loops: CDR1 LGHNA, CDR2 YSLEER. This CDR3 is 20 amino acids long. Trimming removed 4 bases from V and 0 bases from J, with 25 bases in between. The CDR3: CASSRKLNTRVNNSNQPQHF. In DNA, the CDR3 is TGCGCCAGCAGCCGCAAACTCAACACCCGGGTTAACAATAGCAATCAGCCCCAGCATTTT.

V and J are TRBV6-2 or TRBV6-3 and TRBJ2-5, with 7 bases lining up with TRBD2. After removal of 4 bases from V and 5 bases from J, the junction contained 10 bases not matched to a gene. The CDR3 runs 15 residues. Germline lookup yields CDR1 MNHEY and CDR2 SVGEGT. The CDR3 loop reads CASSSARLAYETQYF. Here the CDR3 DNA reads TGTGCCAGCAGTTCGGCGAGACTAGCATATGAGACCCAGTACTTC.

V is TRBV18 and J is TRBJ2-5; D is unclear. Germline V lookup: CDR1 KGHSH, CDR2 LQKENI. V was cut by 2 bases and J by 1 base, with 8 bases left in between. The CDR3 runs 14 residues. In DNA, the CDR3 is TGTGCCAGCTCACCATTATCGGTCCAAGAGACCCAGTACTTC. This sequence encodes CASSPLSVQETQYF.

In this sample, this clone turned up a few times. This chain links TRBV6-5 with TRBJ2-7, with 10 bases aligning to TRBD2. From germline, CDR1 is MNHEY and CDR2 SVGAGI. The CDR3 extends over 15 amino acids. V lost 2 bases and J lost 5; bases outside the gene matches: 6. CDR3 loop: CASSYQLAGNHEQYF. CDR3 DNA sequence: TGTGCCAGCAGTTACCAACTAGCGGGAAATCACGAGCAGTACTTC.

This chain joins TRBV9 and TRBJ2-3, with D hard to call. Between the trimmed V and J ends, which lost 0 bases and 6 bases, there was a span of 11 bases. CDR3 length: 14 amino acids. Germline CDR1 reads SGDLS; CDR2 reads YYNGEE. The CDR3 DNA sequence: TGTGCCAGCAGCGTAGCCGCTCAGACGGATACGCAGTATTTT. Encoded protein: CASSVAAQTDTQYF.

The chain joins TRBV19 to TRBJ2-5, with 9 bases that match TRBD2. With 10 bases clipped from V and 2 bases from J, the junction kept 5 bases outside the gene matches. Germline V CDR1 and CDR2: LNHDA, SQIVND (reference sequence). The CDR3 is made up of 13 amino acids. In DNA, the CDR3 is TGTGCCACCCGGACTAGCGCGCAAGAGACCCAGTACTTC. As protein: CATRTSAQETQYF. Full variable domain (missing parts from reference TRBV19 and TRBJ2-5): DGGITQSPKYLFRKEGQNVTLSCEQNLNHDAMYWYRQDPGQGLRLIYYSQIVNDFQKGDIAEGYSVSREKKESFPLTVTSAQKNPTAFYLCATRTSAQETQYFGPGTRLLVL.

The CDR3 here is CAWSVYREGYTF. The CDR3 region has the DNA TGTGCCTGGAGTGTTTACAGGGAAGGCTACACCTTC. V is TRBV30 and J is TRBJ1-2, with D possibly TRBD1 on 6 matching bases. The V and J ends lost 0 bases and 8 bases respectively, with 10 bases between them. Germline CDR1 and CDR2: GTSNPN and SVGIG (reference sequence). The CDR3 contains 12 residues.

The chain employs TRBV5-5 and TRBJ1-2; 9 bases map to TRBD1. The CDR3 consists of 16 residues. Trimming removed 0 bases from V and 7 bases from J; junction bases left unmatched: 10. Germline loops: CDR1 SGHKS, CDR2 YYEKEE (reference sequence). For the CDR3, the DNA is TGTGCCAGCAGCTTGGCCCTTCGACAGGGGGGTGTTGGCTACACCTTC. It is translated as CASSLALRQGGVGYTF. Looking up the rest from reference TRBV5-5 and TRBJ1-2 gives the full variable domain: DAGVTQSPTHLIKTRGQQVTLRCSPISGHKSVSWYQQVLGQGPQFIFQYYEKEERGRGNFPDRFSARQFPNYSSELNVNALLLGDSALYLCASSLALRQGGVGYTFGSGTRLTVV.

This clone is a singleton in its sample. The chain joins TRBV6-6 to TRBJ2-7; D tentatively fits TRBD1 or TRBD2 (5 bases each). Germline-derived CDR1 and CDR2 are MNHNY and SVGAGI (reference sequence). Trimming took off 5 bases at V and 0 bases at J, with 11 bases between the two ends. This CDR3 has 14 residues. The CDR3 spells CASSTGDVSYEQYF. The CDR3 DNA follows: TGTGCCAGCAGTACCGGGGACGTCTCCTACGAGCAGTACTTC.

This clone was recorded once. The V and J genes are TRBV4-3 and TRBJ1-1; D remains unclear. CDR3 length equals 15 residues. Germline CDR1 reads LGHNA; CDR2 reads YSLEER. V was trimmed by 4 bases and J by 7 bases, leaving 19 bases between them. The CDR3 bases are TGCGCCAGCAGCCTGGACCAACGCCCGGGGAGTGAAGCTTTCTTT. As protein: CASSLDQRPGSEAFF.

The V call is TRBV5-1, the J call TRBJ2-6; TRBD1 agrees at 9 bases. From germline, CDR1 is SGHRS and CDR2 YFSETQ. The CDR3 runs 15 residues. Trimming at V came to 0 bases and at J to 13 bases, leaving 8 bases not matched to a gene. The CDR3 loop is CASSLADTGGNVLTF. DNA for the CDR3: TGCGCCAGCAGCTTGGCCGACACAGGGGGCAATGTCCTGACTTTC.

This clone was picked up one time. V gene TRBV19 combines with J gene TRBJ1-1; possible D gene TRBD1, 5 bases. In germline, CDR1 is LNHDA, CDR2 SQIVND (reference sequence). V dropped 4 bases and J dropped 1 base, with 7 bases sitting between them. This CDR3 contains 13 residues. The CDR3 here is CASSRGKNTEAFF. In DNA form, the CDR3 reads TGTGCCAGTAGTAGGGGCAAGAACACTGAAGCTTTCTTT.

The chain is built from TRBV27 and TRBJ1-1; 8 positions match TRBD1. Germline CDR1 and CDR2: MNHEY and SMNVEV (reference sequence). The CDR3 covers 13 residues. Unmatched junction bases numbered 7, after V lost 4 bases and J lost 9 bases. The CDR3 spells CASSSVDRGQAFF. In DNA, the CDR3 is TGTGCCAGCAGTTCCGTCGACAGGGGTCAAGCTTTCTTT.